This T cell receptor beta chain came from a study of OX40 agonist ivuxolimab in advanced cancers. Sequenced by immunoSEQ multiplex PCR; TCRdb stores in-frame clones only, minus some. The data show under 90,000 clones, approximately 89% seen once. Study outcomes and limitations: By week 6 at 0.1 to 3.0 mg/kg, blood CD4+ and CD8+ T cells had expanded clonally.

V lost 0 bases and J 10 bases, leaving 16 bases between the germline ends. This CDR3 contains 16 residues. Per germline, CDR1 SGHTA and CDR2 FQGTGA. This clone was seen only once. The target antigen is unknown. This chain links TRBV7-3 with TRBJ1-6; D ambiguous. The sequence was obtained from an adult with an advanced solid tumor such as melanoma, head and neck, liver or kidney cancer. Specimen: CD4+ or CD8+ T cells sorted from blood, collected in a trial of the OX40 agonist ivuxolimab. Here the CDR3 reads CASSLTNKGIRSPLHF. The CDR3 nucleotides read TGTGCCAGCAGCTTAACCAATAAGGGCATAAGGTCACCCCTCCACTTT.